The next 23 T cell receptor beta chains were all read from a single sample in a study of control samples from healthy donors and cancer patients. The method was immunoSEQ multiplex PCR; TCRdb's version includes in-frame clones alone and lacks a portion of them. The repertoire consists of about 95,000 clones, with around four fifths occurring once and the leading ten covering roughly 18%. What was sequenced was blood. The receptors come from a man aged 25-40 years in good health.

The rearrangement joins TRBV30 to TRBJ2-5, with TRBD2 matching 8 bases. Germline V CDR1 and CDR2: GTSNPN, SVGIG (reference sequence). Trimming took 4 bases from V and 5 from J; bases not matched to a gene: 6. The CDR3 runs 13 residues. CDR3 nucleotide sequence: TGTGCCTGGACTAGCGGGCGTGGTGAGACCCAGTACTTC. Its translation: CAWTSGRGETQYF.

The V gene is TRBV19, the J gene TRBJ1-4; weak D call: TRBD1 (5 bases). The V end lost 7 bases, the J end lost 7 bases, and 19 bases lay between the germline ends. CDR1 LNHDA and CDR2 SQIVND come from the germline V gene (reference sequence). This CDR3 is 15 amino acids long. CDR3 sequence reads: CASTDLRGFGEKLFF. For the CDR3, the DNA is TGTGCCAGTACCGATCTCCGGGGCTTCGGTGAAAAACTGTTTTTT.

The CDR3 sequence: CASSQAATNEKLFF. CDR3 nucleotide sequence: TGTGCCAGCAGCCAAGCAGCAACTAATGAAAAACTGTTTTTT. This chain connects TRBV3-1 (or the pseudogene TRBV3-2) to TRBJ1-4; no clear D gene. With 1 base removed from V and 0 bases from J, the gap between germline ends came to 3 bases. Germline CDR1 is LGHDT and CDR2 is YNNKEL (reference sequence). The CDR3 is 14 amino acids.

This chain joins TRBV3-1 (or the pseudogene TRBV3-2) and TRBJ1-3, with a tentative D call TRBD1 (6 bases). Trimming removed 4 bases from V and 7 bases from J, with 14 bases in between. Germline V gene data show CDR1 as LGHDT and CDR2 as YNNKEL (reference sequence). This CDR3 region has 14 residues. Here the CDR3 DNA reads TGTGCCAGCAGCCGGGGGCTTAACGGCAACACCATATATTTT. Its protein product is CASSRGLNGNTIYF.

The chain couples TRBV10-3 to TRBJ1-2, with no clear D. CDR3 size: 11 residues. In germline, CDR1 is ENHRY, CDR2 SYGVKD. Between the trimmed V and J ends, which lost 8 bases and 5 bases, there was a span of 9 bases. This chain's CDR3 is CAIDVGYGYTF. The DNA of the CDR3 is TGTGCCATCGACGTGGGGTATGGCTACACCTTC.

This clone has just a few counts. The chain carries TRBV7-6 and TRBJ2-2; 15 bases are shared with TRBD2. The CDR3 runs 21 residues. Germline CDR1 reads SGHVS; CDR2 reads FNYEAQ. V lost 1 base and J lost 5; bases outside the gene matches: 14. CDR3 bases: TGTGCCAGCAGCTTAGAAGGACTAGCGGGGGGGCTTCGGTGGGCGACCGGGGAGCTGTTTTTT. This sequence encodes CASSLEGLAGGLRWATGELFF.

The chain couples TRBV10-2 to TRBJ1-3; D gene ambiguous. CDR1 WSHSY and CDR2 SAAADI come from the germline V gene. The CDR3 loop spans 14 amino acids. Trimming took 4 bases from V and 1 from J, leaving 8 bases between them. In DNA, the CDR3 is TGCGCCAGCAGTGCAACAGCTTCTGGAAACACCATATATTTT. Translated: CASSATASGNTIYF.

This clone was counted only a few times. The V call is TRBV3-1 (or the pseudogene TRBV3-2), the J call TRBJ1-5, with D possibly matching TRBD1 (5 bases). The CDR3 runs to 14 residues. The V end lost 0 bases, the J end lost 12 bases, and 15 bases lay between the germline ends. The germline V gene encodes CDR1 LGHDT and CDR2 YNNKEL (reference sequence). The CDR3 nucleotides read TGTGCCAGCAGCCAAGACCCCCAGACAGCTAACCAGCATTTT. It specifies CASSQDPQTANQHF.

The chain uses TRBV11-1 and TRBJ1-1; D unclear. V shed 5 bases and J shed 0 bases, with 13 bases lying between them. The germline V gene encodes CDR1 SGHAT and CDR2 FQDESV (reference sequence). This CDR3 contains 15 residues. CDR3 residues: CASSLGRDMNTEAFF. As DNA, the CDR3 is TGTGCCAGCAGCCTGGGGAGAGACATGAACACTGAAGCTTTCTTT.

The chain combines TRBV4-1 with TRBJ2-7; TRBD1 matches at 9 bases. Trimming cost V 3 bases and J 0 bases; bases outside gene matches: 6. From germline, CDR1 is MGHRA and CDR2 YSYEKL. The CDR3 sequence is 16 residues long. DNA of the CDR3: TGCGCCAGCAGCCAGGAACCGGGACAGGGCTCCTACGAGCAGTACTTC. It codes for CASSQEPGQGSYEQYF.

In nucleotides, the CDR3 is TGTGCCAGCAGTTCTGGGTCAGGGTTTCTCTCCTATGGCTACACCTTC. This translates into CASSSGSGFLSYGYTF. V is TRBV6-2 or TRBV6-3 and J is TRBJ1-2, with a weak D call TRBD1 (5 bases). The CDR3 covers 16 residues. V gave up 4 bases and J gave up 4 bases, with 19 bases separating them. CDR1 is MNHEY, CDR2 SVGEGT, per germline.

The J gene is TRBJ2-3, the V gene TRBV7-3; D ambiguous. The CDR3 is 14 amino acids. Trimming removed 3 bases from V and 2 bases from J, with 9 bases in between. Germline CDR1 SGHTA, CDR2 FQGTGA. The CDR3 sequence is CASSFGAHTDTQYF. DNA for the CDR3: TGTGCCAGCAGCTTCGGAGCTCACACAGATACGCAGTATTTT.

V usage is TRBV30 and J usage is TRBJ2-3, with D perhaps TRBD1 (6 bases). Germline V gene lookup returns CDR1 GTSNPN and CDR2 SVGIG (reference sequence). V was pared by 2 bases and J by 2 bases, with 14 bases between. This CDR3 is built from 15 residues. Here the CDR3 DNA reads TGTGCCTGGAGTAATCCCGGACAGATCACAGATACGCAGTATTTT. It codes for CAWSNPGQITDTQYF.

V usage is TRBV9 and J usage is TRBJ1-4, with D possibly TRBD1 on 5 matching bases. Trimming left V 3 bases short and J 5 bases short, with 14 bases between. This CDR3 contains 15 residues. The germline gives CDR1 SGDLS, CDR2 YYNGEE. The CDR3 DNA sequence: TGTGCCAGCAGCGCGTCGGGACTAATAAATGAAAAACTGTTTTTT. Protein: CASSASGLINEKLFF.

The count of this clone is one. V is TRBV7-9 and J is TRBJ1-1; D is perhaps TRBD1 (5 bases). Trimming removed 1 base from V and 8 bases from J, with 20 bases in between. The CDR3 contains 16 residues. Germline assignment: CDR1 SEHNR and CDR2 FQNEAQ (reference sequence). The CDR3 DNA reads as TGTGCCAGCAGCTTAGGGAGCCCCAGCCAGGGTTTCGAAGCTTTCTTT. It encodes CASSLGSPSQGFEAFF.

The rearrangement uses TRBV4-1 and TRBJ1-5; D ambiguous. V was trimmed by 3 bases and J by 5 bases, leaving 5 bases between them. Germline-derived CDR1 and CDR2 are MGHRA and YSYEKL. The CDR3 covers 12 residues. The CDR3 is CASSQTDQPQHF. Written as DNA, the CDR3 is TGCGCCAGCAGCCAGACGGATCAGCCCCAGCATTTT.

The J gene is TRBJ2-1, the V gene TRBV5-4; D not resolved. V gave up 4 bases and J gave up 5 bases, with 7 bases separating them. The germline CDR1 and CDR2 sequences are SGHNT and YYREEE (reference sequence). This CDR3 comprises 12 residues. The CDR3 DNA reads TGTGCCAGCAGCCGCGATCACAATGAGCAGTTCTTC. Protein product: CASSRDHNEQFF. Complete variable domain (other parts from reference TRBV5-4 and TRBJ2-1): ETGVTQSPTHLIKTRGQQVTLRCSSQSGHNTVSWYQQALGQGPQFIFQYYREEENGRGNFPPRFSGLQFPNYSSELNVNALELDDSALYLCASSRDHNEQFFGPGTRLTVL.

The sample holds one count of this clone. The gene calls are TRBV27 and TRBJ2-7, with TRBD1 identical over 8 bases. Germline V gene sequence: CDR1 MNHEY, CDR2 SMNVEV (reference sequence). Losses at the gene ends were 6 bases for V and 2 bases for J; bases not matched to a gene: 9. CDR3 length: 15 amino acids. The CDR3 loop reads CASRLMMGQAYEQYF. DNA of the CDR3: TGTGCCAGCAGACTCATGATGGGACAGGCCTACGAGCAGTACTTC.

This clone was seen once. The chain employs TRBV28 and TRBJ2-7; D unclear. Trimming took 11 bases from V and 3 from J, leaving 20 bases between them. Germline V gene data show CDR1 as MDHEN and CDR2 as SYDVKM. The CDR3 spans 14 residues. The CDR3 sequence: CASLRSGILYEQYF. The CDR3 DNA sequence: TGTGCCTCCCTAAGGTCAGGCATCCTCTACGAGCAGTACTTC. The full variable domain, its missing parts supplied by reference TRBV28 and TRBJ2-7, is DVKVTQSSRYLVKRTGEKVFLECVQDMDHENMFWYRQDPGLGLRLIYFSYDVKMKEKGDIPEGYSVSREKKERFSLILESASTNQTSMYLCASLRSGILYEQYFGPGTRLTVT.

This clone was seen just once. This specimen includes other DNA sequences encoding the same CDR3. V is TRBV6-5 and J is TRBJ1-1; D perhaps matches TRBD1 (6 bases). V was shortened by 6 bases and J by 4 bases, with 6 bases between the two germline ends. CDR3 length: 11 residues. In germline, CDR1 is MNHEY, CDR2 SVGAGI. Here the CDR3 DNA reads TGTGCCAGCAGCAGGGGCACTGAAGCTTTCTTT. Translating it yields CASSRGTEAFF.

The rearrangement joins TRBV7-7 to TRBJ1-5, with D uncertain. This CDR3 contains 13 residues. The germline V gene encodes CDR1 SSHAT and CDR2 FNYEAQ (reference sequence). V was cut by 1 base and J by 7 bases, with 8 bases left in between. CDR3 in amino acids: CASSLGKGQPQHF. The DNA of the CDR3 is TGTGCCAGCAGCTTAGGAAAGGGACAGCCCCAGCATTTT.

V usage is TRBV28 and J usage is TRBJ1-2; D uncertain. The germline V and J ends were trimmed by 6 bases and 4 bases, with 9 bases remaining between them. CDR3 size: 12 residues. Germline CDR1 is MDHEN and CDR2 is SYDVKM. The CDR3 here is CASRLGSYGYTF. DNA for the CDR3: TGTGCCAGCAGATTGGGGTCCTATGGCTACACCTTC.

V and J are TRBV12-2 and TRBJ1-5; the table gives TRBD1 as D, unverified against the DNA. TRBV12-2 is reported as a pseudogene. The CDR3 extends over 15 amino acids. In DNA, the CDR3 is TGTGCAAGTCGCTTAGGATGGACACTAAATCAGCCCCAGCATTTT. This encodes CASRLGWTLNQPQHF.